The clone carrying this TCR beta chain was detected a few times. What it binds is not known. Primers for the PCR totalled 60 Vbeta and 13 Jbeta. TCRdb keeps only in-frame clones here, not all; method: immunoSEQ multiplex PCR. The table includes about 160,000 clones, roughly 70% detected once. CDR1 is MNHNS, CDR2 SASEGT, per germline. Trimming cost V 7 bases and J 3 bases, with 13 bases left between them. The CDR3 totals 14 residues. This sample is part of a study of cytomegalovirus exposure and HLA in healthy donors. General study findings and limits: With high specificity and sensitivity, the classifier reportedly diagnosed cytomegalovirus status. In a later analysis, TCR beta V- and J-gene trimming was associated with a missense DCLRE1C variant. Later analysis reportedly placed an Asian-associated ancestry cluster below the roughly 600-donor mean in N-insertions. The majority of CMV-associated TCR beta chains were reported as apparently HLA-restricted in a later analysis.

Specimen: PBMCs. The rearrangement links TRBV6-1 to TRBJ1-5, with a possible D match to TRBD1 (6 bases). The TCR sequence derives from a woman in her fifties or sixties in good health and CMV-seropositive. The CDR3 sequence: CASTLTGYNQPQHF. The CDR3 DNA is TGTGCCAGCACCTTAACAGGGTACAATCAGCCCCAGCATTTT.